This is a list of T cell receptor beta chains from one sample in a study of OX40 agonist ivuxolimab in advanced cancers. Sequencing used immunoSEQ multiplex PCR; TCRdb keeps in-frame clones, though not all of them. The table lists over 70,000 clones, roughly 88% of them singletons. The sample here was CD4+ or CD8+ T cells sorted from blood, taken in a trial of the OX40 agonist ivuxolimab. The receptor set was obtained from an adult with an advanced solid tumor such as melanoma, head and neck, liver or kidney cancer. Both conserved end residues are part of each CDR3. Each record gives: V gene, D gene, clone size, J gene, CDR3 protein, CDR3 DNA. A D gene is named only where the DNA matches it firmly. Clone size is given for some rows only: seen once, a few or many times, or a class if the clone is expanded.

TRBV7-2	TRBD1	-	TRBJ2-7	CASSLRQGASYEQYF	TGTGCCAGCAGCTTACGACAGGGGGCGTCTTACGAGCAGTACTTC
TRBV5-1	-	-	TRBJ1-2	CASSLGGDGAYGYTF	TGCGCCAGCAGCTTGGGAGGCGACGGAGCCTATGGCTACACCTTC
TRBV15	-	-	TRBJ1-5	CATSRDTRAGKEPQHF	TGTGCCACCAGCAGAGATACTAGGGCAGGGAAGGAGCCCCAGCATTTT
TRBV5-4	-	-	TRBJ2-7	CASSPWGDRSYEQYF	TGTGCCAGCAGCCCATGGGGGGACAGATCTTACGAGCAGTACTTC
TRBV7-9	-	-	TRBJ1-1	CASSLVPANTEAFF	TGTGCCAGCAGCTTAGTCCCAGCGAACACTGAAGCTTTCTTT
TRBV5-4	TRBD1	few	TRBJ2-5	CASSSGQQETQYF	TGTGCCAGCAGCTCGGGACAGCAAGAGACCCAGTACTTC
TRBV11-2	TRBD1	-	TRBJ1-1	CASSLGPGQGKTEAFF	TGTGCCAGCAGCTTAGGACCGGGACAGGGGAAGACTGAAGCTTTCTTT
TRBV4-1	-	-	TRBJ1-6	CASSQEDRRNSPLHF	TGCGCCAGCAGCCAAGAGGATCGACGAAATTCACCCCTCCACTTT
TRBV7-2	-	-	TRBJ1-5	CASSPPHQPQHF	TGTGCCAGCAGCCCCCCGCATCAGCCCCAGCATTTT
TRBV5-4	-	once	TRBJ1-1	CASSLTGNTEAFF	TGTGCCAGCAGCTTGACAGGGAACACTGAAGCTTTCTTT
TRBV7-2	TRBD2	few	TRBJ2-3	CASSSLSGLAGTDTQYF	TGTGCCAGCAGCTCATTATCGGGTCTAGCGGGGACAGATACGCAGTATTTT
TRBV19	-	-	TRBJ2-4	CASSMPRAIAKNIQYF	TGTGCCAGTAGTATGCCCAGGGCTATAGCCAAAAACATTCAGTACTTC
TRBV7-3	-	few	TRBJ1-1	CASSPGTMNTEAFF	TGTGCCAGCAGCCCCGGGACAATGAACACTGAAGCTTTCTTT
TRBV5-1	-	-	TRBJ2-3	CASSPGQSTDTQYF	TGCGCCAGCAGCCCCGGACAGAGCACAGATACGCAGTATTTT
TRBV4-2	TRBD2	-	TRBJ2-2	CASSQEAAGGPTGELFF	TGTGCCAGCAGCCAAGAGGCAGCGGGGGGGCCCACCGGGGAGCTGTTTTTT
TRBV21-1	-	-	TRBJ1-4	CASISVPANEKLFF	TGTGCCAGCATTTCAGTTCCGGCTAATGAAAAACTGTTTTTT
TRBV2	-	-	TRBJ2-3	CALQGEVADTQYF	TGTGCCCTGCAGGGCGAGGTCGCAGATACGCAGTATTTT
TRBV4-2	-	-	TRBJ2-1	CASSQEPEGNEQFF	TGTGCCAGCAGCCAAGAGCCCGAGGGCAATGAGCAGTTCTTC
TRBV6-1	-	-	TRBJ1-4	CASSETHSGEKLFF	TGTGCCAGCAGTGAGACCCACAGTGGTGAAAAACTGTTTTTT
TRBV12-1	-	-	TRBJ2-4	CASSFKRHPRKAKNIQYF	TGTGCCAGCAGCTTTAAGCGGCACCCTAGAAAGGCCAAAAACATTCAGTACTTC
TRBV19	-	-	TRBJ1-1	CASSILSRAFF	TGTGCCAGTAGTATTCTCTCGAGGGCTTTCTTT
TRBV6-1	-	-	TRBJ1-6	CASSEDNGGSSYNSPLHF	TGTGCCAGCAGTGAAGACAACGGAGGGAGCTCCTATAATTCACCCCTCCACTTT
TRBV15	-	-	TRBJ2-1	CATAPRPYNEQFF	TGTGCCACAGCCCCCCGGCCCTACAATGAGCAGTTCTTC
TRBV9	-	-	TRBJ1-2	CASSGAAFNYGYTF	TGTGCCAGCAGTGGGGCGGCTTTTAACTATGGCTACACCTTC
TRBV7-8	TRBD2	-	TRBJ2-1	CASRLSGGNEQFF	TGTGCCAGCAGACTTAGCGGGGGGAATGAGCAGTTCTTC